These 7 T cell receptor beta chains originate from one sample sequenced in a study of cytomegalovirus exposure and HLA in healthy donors (TCRdb year 2017). Libraries were constructed by the immunoSEQ multiplex PCR assay. TCRdb took this table from immuneACCESS and kept in-frame rearrangements with V and J called. Such tables lack part of the clones; where checked against another copy, unresolved V genes explain under half of the gap, and the rest is unexplained. The sample profile shows 150,000 to 250,000 clones; 84% of them were found once. Of the sample, roughly 13% falls within the top ten clones. The source material was PBMCs. These receptor sequences come from a woman aged 25 to 39 in good health and CMV-seropositive.

The chain has TRBV15 and TRBJ2-7; 12 nucleotides match TRBD1. Germline CDR1 LNHNV, CDR2 YYDKDF (reference sequence). The V gene end was trimmed by 11 bases and the J gene end by 6 bases; junction bases not matched to a gene: 14. The CDR3 length is 15 residues. The CDR3 region is CAPGRGGQGAGEQYF. The CDR3 nucleotides are TGTGCCCCCGGGAGGGGGGGACAGGGGGCTGGCGAGCAGTACTTC.

Here the CDR3 DNA reads TGTGCCAGCAGCCACCGGGACAAAGCCTACGAGCAGTACTTC. Protein sequence: CASSHRDKAYEQYF. This sequence joins TRBV7-9 and TRBJ2-7; D perhaps matches TRBD1 (6 bases). The CDR3 runs 14 residues. Germline lookup yields CDR1 SEHNR and CDR2 FQNEAQ (reference sequence). V dropped 5 bases and J dropped 2 bases, with 13 bases sitting between them.

The rearrangement joins TRBV10-3 to TRBJ2-7; tentatively, D is TRBD1 (6 bases). The germline V and J ends were trimmed by 5 bases and 0 bases, with 14 bases remaining between them. Germline V CDR1 and CDR2: ENHRY, SYGVKD. This CDR3 has 15 amino acids. The CDR3 DNA follows: TGTGCCATCAGTCCGGGGACAATCAGCTCCTACGAGCAGTACTTC. It codes for CAISPGTISSYEQYF.

The rearrangement uses TRBV9 and TRBJ2-2, with D tentatively TRBD2 (8 bases). The CDR3 has 19 residues. Germline V gene sequence: CDR1 SGDLS, CDR2 YYNGEE. V lost 0 bases and J 6 bases, leaving 24 bases between the germline ends. CDR3 DNA: TGTGCCAGCAGCGTAGCTACCAGACGGGAGGGGGCGTCAGCCGGGGAGCTGTTTTTT. Its protein is CASSVATRREGASAGELFF.

The genes are TRBV19 and TRBJ2-3; D is ambiguous. Deletions cut 3 bases from V and 2 bases from J, with 9 bases between. The germline CDR1 and CDR2 sequences are LNHDA and SQIVND (reference sequence). The CDR3 totals 14 residues. CDR3 coding DNA: TGTGCCAGTAGTATTCTACAGTTCACAGATACGCAGTATTTT. Protein: CASSILQFTDTQYF.

The CDR3 nucleotides are TGCAGTGCTAGAGGCCTCGGGGGCTACACCTTC. Translation gives CSARGLGGYTF. This sequence joins TRBV20-1 and TRBJ1-2; D unclear. The CDR3 loop spans 11 amino acids. CDR1 is DFQATT, CDR2 SNEGSKA, per germline (reference sequence). V lost 1 base to trimming and J lost 8 bases, with 8 bases between them.

This clone was seen just once. V gene TRBV5-1 combines with J gene TRBJ1-1; weak D call: TRBD1 (6 bases). This CDR3 region has 16 residues. Trimming removed 1 base at V and 2 bases at J, with 15 bases between. In germline, CDR1 is SGHRS, CDR2 YFSETQ. The CDR3: CASSLSPLDSNTEAFF. DNA for the CDR3: TGCGCCAGCAGCTTGTCCCCCCTGGACAGCAACACTGAAGCTTTCTTT.